The next 10 T cell receptor beta chains were all read from a single sample in a study of early T cells in non-severe SARS-CoV-2 infection. TCRdb processed the 5' RACE reads anew with MiXCR; each CDR3 protein has one entry. The repertoire consists of about 83,000 distinct CDR3 sequences, with approximately 13% occurring once and the leading ten covering about 6.5%. The sequenced sample consisted of whole blood. The source is an adult who was a healthcare worker with PCR-confirmed SARS-CoV-2 infection or an uninfected control (not recorded which).

This clonotype has just a few counts. The chain links TRBV29-1 to TRBJ2-4; D possibly corresponds to TRBD2 (6 bases). The CDR3 consists of 15 residues. Trimming left V 5 bases short and J 0 bases short, with 14 bases between. Germline V gives CDR1 SQVTM, CDR2 ANQGSEA. DNA for the CDR3: TGCAGCGTTAAGCTGGGGGGACTAGCCAAAAACATTCAGTACTTC. It encodes CSVKLGGLAKNIQYF.

The chain recombines TRBV29-1 with TRBJ2-3; 13 bases fit TRBD2. The CDR3 is 15 amino acids. V shed 6 bases, J shed 2 bases, and the junction held 5 bases outside the gene matches. CDR1 SQVTM and CDR2 ANQGSEA come from the germline V gene. The CDR3 here is CSVAGTSGTTDTQYF. CDR3 sequence (DNA): TGCAGCGTGGCCGGGACTAGCGGGACCACAGATACGCAGTATTTT.

Concerning this clonotype: At one end, the junction sequence differs from germline, possibly due to a read error. The chain recombines TRBV7-9 with TRBJ1-1, with D unresolved. The CDR3 is 13 amino acids. Germline lookup yields CDR1 SEHNR and CDR2 FQNEAQ (reference sequence). CDR3 nucleotides: TGTGCCAACAGCTTAGCGAGGTCCCAGGATGCTTTCTTT. Translation gives CANSLARSQDAFF.

This clonotype showed up many times. DNA for the CDR3: TGTGCCAGCAGCCCCCCTCTGACAGGGGGCATGGCAGATACGCAGTATTTT. Protein: CASSPPLTGGMADTQYF. This sequence joins TRBV14 and TRBJ2-3; 10 bases line up with TRBD1. Germline-derived CDR1 and CDR2 are SGHDN and FVKESK. The CDR3 contains 17 residues. V shed 4 bases and J 4 bases; nucleotides not matched to a gene: 11. Full variable domain (missing parts from reference TRBV14 and TRBJ2-3): EAGVTQFPSHSVIEKGQTVTLRCDPISGHDNLYWYRRVMGKEIKFLLHFVKESKQDESGMPNNRFLAERTGGTYSTLKVQPAELEDSGVYFCASSPPLTGGMADTQYFGPGTRLTVL.

The chain uses TRBV4-3 and TRBJ2-2; 11 bases line up with TRBD1. The V gene's germline CDR1 is LGHNA and CDR2 YSLEER. There are 16 residues in the CDR3. V lost 1 base to trimming and J lost 3 bases; unmatched junction nucleotides: 1. Written as DNA, the CDR3 is TGCGCCAGCAGCCAAGGGGACAGGGGGTACACCGGGGAGCTGTTTTTT. It specifies CASSQGDRGYTGELFF.

This clonotype has ten or more counts. V gene TRBV19 combines with J gene TRBJ2-2; D unclear. From germline, CDR1 is LNHDA and CDR2 SQIVND (reference sequence). There are 13 residues in the CDR3. V shed 4 bases and J shed 10 bases, with 13 bases lying between them. The CDR3 here is CASSTFSSAELFF. For the CDR3, the DNA is TGTGCCAGTAGTACCTTTTCGAGTGCGGAGCTGTTTTTT. Full variable domain (missing parts from reference TRBV19 and TRBJ2-2): DGGITQSPKYLFRKEGQNVTLSCEQNLNHDAMYWYRQDPGQGLRLIYYSQIVNDFQKGDIAEGYSVSREKKESFPLTVTSAQKNPTAFYLCASSTFSSAELFFGEGSRLTVL.

The chain has TRBV29-1 and TRBJ2-7; perhaps D is TRBD1 or TRBD2 (6 bases each). CDR1 is SQVTM and CDR2 is ANQGSEA in the germline V gene. The CDR3 loop spans 15 amino acids. The V gene lost 2 bases and the J gene lost 1 base, with 15 bases spanning the gap. CDR3 sequence: CSVERGTAPSYEQYF. The CDR3 nucleotides are TGCAGCGTTGAAAGGGGGACTGCCCCATCCTACGAGCAGTACTTC.

This clonotype was seen only a few times. The V and J genes are TRBV27 and TRBJ2-2; 7 positions agree with TRBD2. CDR1 is MNHEY, CDR2 SMNVEV, per germline (reference sequence). The CDR3 sequence is 13 residues long. V gave up 6 bases and J gave up 6 bases; unmatched junction bases: 4. This CDR3 reads CASRTSFSGELFF. The CDR3 DNA follows: TGTGCCAGCAGGACTAGCTTTTCCGGGGAGCTGTTTTTT.

This clonotype was picked up a small number of times. This chain connects TRBV20-1 to TRBJ2-5; TRBD2 matches at 11 bases. The junction had 5 bases not matched to a gene; V was cut back by 6 bases and J by 2 bases. The germline gives CDR1 DFQATT, CDR2 SNEGSKA (reference sequence). The CDR3 has 14 amino acids. CDR3 bases: TGCAGTGCCGGGGGACTAGCGGATCAAGAGACCCAGTACTTC. This translates into CSAGGLADQETQYF.

This chain connects TRBV7-9 to TRBJ2-5, with D unresolved. This CDR3 has 13 residues. V lost 2 bases to trimming and J lost 4 bases, with 8 bases between them. Germline values: CDR1 SEHNR, CDR2 FQNEAQ (reference sequence). The CDR3 reads CASSLRVSETQYF. CDR3 DNA: TGTGCCAGCAGCTTACGGGTTTCAGAGACCCAGTACTTC.